This T cell receptor beta chain comes out of a study of blood T cell repertoires in COVID-19. Repertoires were generated with immunoSEQ multiplex PCR, while TCRdb's copy carries only in-frame clones and drops some. Found here are some 500,000 clones, 70% to 90% of them singletons; the top ten hold 7.8%. CDR1 and CDR2 from the germline V gene are SEHNR and FQNEAQ (reference sequence). V lost 5 bases and J 8 bases, leaving 13 bases between the germline ends. The CDR3 length is 13 residues. This TCR was sampled from a woman aged 50 to 60 with COVID-19, enrolled during active disease. The V and J genes are TRBV7-9 and TRBJ2-1; maybe TRBD1 (5 bases). The specimen sequenced was peripheral blood. CDR3 DNA sequence: TGTGCCAGCAGCCCAGCGCAGACAGATGAGCAGTTCTTC. This codes for CASSPAQTDEQFF.